What follows are 32 T cell receptor beta chains derived from one specimen sequenced in a study of blood T cell repertoires in COVID-19. The method was immunoSEQ multiplex PCR; TCRdb's version includes in-frame clones alone and lacks a portion of them. The sample includes approximately 48,000 clones, roughly 85% of them seen just once. Source material: peripheral blood. These receptor sequences come from a man aged 55 to 70 with acute or convalescent COVID-19.

The chain employs TRBV10-2 and TRBJ1-5; D is undetermined. Trimming removed 5 bases from V and 3 bases from J, with 8 bases in between. This CDR3 contains 13 residues. Looked up from germline, CDR1 is WSHSY and CDR2 is SAAADI. CDR3 loop: CASSSSHNQPQHF. CDR3 DNA: TGCGCCAGCAGTTCCAGTCACAATCAGCCCCAGCATTTT.

The rearrangement links TRBV28 to TRBJ1-5; maybe TRBD1 (6 bases). Between the trimmed V and J ends, which lost 3 bases and 2 bases, there was a span of 11 bases. CDR3 length: 15 amino acids. CDR1 and CDR2 (germline): MDHEN, SYDVKM. The CDR3 DNA sequence: TGTGCCAGCAGTTTCGGGGGGGCGGGCAATCAGCCCCAGCATTTT. This encodes CASSFGGAGNQPQHF.

The rearrangement uses TRBV25-1 and TRBJ1-2; a weak D match, TRBD1 (6 bases). V lost 6 bases, J lost 8 bases, and 13 bases lay in between. The CDR3 has 12 amino acids. Germline CDR1 and CDR2: MGHDK and SYGVNS. CDR3 nucleotide sequence: TGTGCCAGCAGAGGGGGAAGAAGGGGCTACACCTTC. Translating gives CASRGGRRGYTF.

V usage is TRBV7-6 and J usage is TRBJ1-3; D is uncertain. The length of the CDR3 is 15 residues. The ends were cut back, 2 bases at V and 0 bases at J, with 8 bases in the middle. Germline CDR1 is SGHVS and CDR2 is FNYEAQ. For the CDR3, the DNA is TGTGCCAGCAGCTTAAGACGGAGCTCTGGAAACACCATATATTTT. It translates to CASSLRRSSGNTIYF.

The V gene is TRBV18, the J gene TRBJ2-7, with TRBD1 matching over 7 bases. V dropped 1 base and J dropped 1; count of bases not matched to a gene: 4. The V gene's germline CDR1 is KGHSH and CDR2 LQKENI. The CDR3 contains 15 residues. The CDR3 nucleotides read TGTGCCAGCTCACCACTAAGACAGGGATCCTACGAGCAGTACTTC. This gives the protein CASSPLRQGSYEQYF.

The chain has TRBV30 and TRBJ2-7; 10 nucleotides align to TRBD1. V lost 4 bases, J lost 8 bases, and 8 bases stayed unmatched. Germline V lookup: CDR1 GTSNPN, CDR2 SVGIG (reference sequence). The CDR3 extends over 13 amino acids. CDR3 sequence (DNA): TGTGCCTGGAACACGGGACAGGGGAGAAAGCAGTACTTC. Translated: CAWNTGQGRKQYF.

The chain uses TRBV11-2 and TRBJ1-6; tentatively, D is TRBD1 (6 bases). This CDR3 region has 15 residues. V lost 2 bases and J lost 10, with 15 bases in between. Germline CDR1 is SGHAT and CDR2 is FQNNGV. In nucleotides, the CDR3 is TGTGCCAGCAGCTTAATAAGTCAGGGGCGGTCACCCCTCCACTTT. Translated, it gives CASSLISQGRSPLHF.

This clone was counted only a few times. The genes are TRBV30 and TRBJ2-7; 7 bases line up with TRBD2. This CDR3 contains 13 residues. Unmatched junction bases numbered 0, after V lost 1 base and J lost 0 bases. The germline CDR1 and CDR2 sequences are GTSNPN and SVGIG (reference sequence). CDR3 residues: CAWSERDSYEQYF. CDR3 sequence (DNA): TGTGCCTGGAGTGAGCGGGACTCCTACGAGCAGTACTTC.

The rearrangement uses TRBV7-9 and TRBJ1-2; 8 positions agree with TRBD1. The CDR3 runs 15 residues. Trimming cost V 3 bases and J 2 bases; bases outside gene matches: 5. Germline CDR1 and CDR2: SEHNR and FQNEAQ (reference sequence). The CDR3 bases are TGTGCCAGCAGCTTGTCAGGGGGCGCCAACTATGGCTACACCTTC. Translation: CASSLSGGANYGYTF. Full variable domain (remainder filled in from reference TRBV7-9 and TRBJ1-2): DTGVSQNPRHKITKRGQNVTFRCDPISEHNRLYWYRQTLGQGPEFLTYFQNEAQLEKSRLLSDRFSAERPKGSFSTLEIQRTEQGDSAMYLCASSLSGGANYGYTFGSGTRLTVV.

The chain uses TRBV4-1 and TRBJ1-4, with TRBD1 matching 9 bases. This CDR3 has 15 residues. Losses at the gene ends were 4 bases for V and 7 bases for J; bases not matched to a gene: 7. CDR1 MGHRA and CDR2 YSYEKL come from the germline V gene. The CDR3 loop is CASSPGQGRTEKLFF. In nucleotides, the CDR3 is TGCGCCAGCAGCCCCGGACAGGGGAGGACTGAAAAACTGTTTTTT.

The chain uses TRBV9 and TRBJ2-5, with D maybe TRBD2 (5 bases). Germline CDR1 reads SGDLS; CDR2 reads YYNGEE. There are 14 residues in the CDR3. The ends were cut back, 0 bases at V and 4 bases at J, with 10 bases in the middle. DNA for the CDR3: TGTGCCAGCAGCGTAGCGGGATCCAGAGAGACCCAGTACTTC. Translated, it gives CASSVAGSRETQYF. Variable domain in full (rest from reference TRBV9 and TRBJ2-5): DSGVTQTPKHLITATGQRVTLRCSPRSGDLSVYWYQQSLDQGLQFLIQYYNGEERAKGNILERFSAQQFPDLHSELNLSSLELGDSALYFCASSVAGSRETQYFGPGTRLLVL.

The chain uses TRBV6-6 and TRBJ1-2, with D perhaps matching TRBD1 (6 bases). V was clipped by 5 bases and J by 2 bases, with 12 bases between them. The CDR3 spans 14 residues. CDR1 and CDR2 from the germline V gene are MNHNY and SVGAGI (reference sequence). CDR3 coding DNA: TGTGCCAGCAGTCCTGACAGGTCCAACTATGGCTACACCTTC. Its translation is CASSPDRSNYGYTF.

This chain joins TRBV29-1 and TRBJ1-2, with 7 positions matching TRBD1. This CDR3 has 13 residues. V trimming: 7 bases; J trimming: 8 bases; junction bases outside the gene matches: 13. From germline, CDR1 is SQVTM and CDR2 ANQGSEA. In DNA form, the CDR3 reads TGCAGCGCTTCCGCCCTTCGACAGGGAGGCTACACCTTC. It codes for CSASALRQGGYTF.

The chain links TRBV5-6 to TRBJ2-4; D not resolved. V was clipped by 4 bases and J by 8 bases, with 13 bases between them. The CDR3 spans 13 residues. CDR1 is SGHDT and CDR2 is YYEEEE in the germline V gene. CDR3 sequence: CASSREVTDIQYF. CDR3 nucleotide sequence: TGTGCCAGCAGCCGCGAGGTTACGGACATTCAGTACTTC.

V is TRBV7-2 and J is TRBJ2-5; TRBD2 matches 10 bases. V lost 1 base to trimming and J lost 5 bases; unmatched junction nucleotides: 7. The germline CDR1 and CDR2 sequences are SGHTA and FQGNSA. The CDR3 runs to 16 residues. CDR3 protein: CASSLELAGVAETQYF. CDR3 nucleotide sequence: TGTGCCAGCAGCTTAGAGCTAGCGGGAGTCGCGGAGACCCAGTACTTC.

The chain joins TRBV4-1 to TRBJ1-5; D remains unclear. CDR3 length: 16 residues. CDR1 is MGHRA, CDR2 YSYEKL, per germline. The ends were cut back, 3 bases at V and 7 bases at J, with 19 bases in the middle. In nucleotides, the CDR3 is TGCGCCAGCAGCCAGGAGGTTGGGTCGGGAGGGCAGCCCCAGCATTTT. Amino acids: CASSQEVGSGGQPQHF.

This chain links TRBV24-1 with TRBJ1-1; 8 nucleotides agree with TRBD1. The CDR3 extends over 13 amino acids. Germline-derived CDR1 and CDR2 are KGHDR and SFDVKD. V gave up 3 bases and J gave up 7 bases; unmatched junction bases: 3. CDR3 loop: CATSDVDRGEAFF. The CDR3 DNA is TGTGCCACCAGTGATGTAGACAGGGGTGAAGCTTTCTTT.

This chain links TRBV11-2 with TRBJ2-5; 12 bases agree with TRBD2. The CDR3 length is 16 residues. The germline V gene encodes CDR1 SGHAT and CDR2 FQNNGV. V shed 5 bases, J shed 0 bases, and the junction held 4 bases outside the gene matches. CDR3: CASSPGLAGYQETQYF. CDR3 bases: TGTGCCAGCAGCCCCGGACTAGCGGGATACCAAGAGACCCAGTACTTC.

The rearrangement joins TRBV5-1 to TRBJ2-3, with D possibly matching TRBD2 (5 bases). This CDR3 comprises 14 residues. Trimming took 5 bases from V and 0 from J, leaving 10 bases between them. Germline V gene data show CDR1 as SGHRS and CDR2 as YFSETQ. The CDR3 nucleotides read TGCGCCAGCAGGGGCGAGGGAAGCACAGATACGCAGTATTTT. Its translation is CASRGEGSTDTQYF.

The chain is built from TRBV15 and TRBJ2-2; 7 bases line up with TRBD2. There are 18 residues in the CDR3. V dropped 3 bases and J dropped 0; count of bases not matched to a gene: 10. CDR1 LNHNV and CDR2 YYDKDF come from the germline V gene (reference sequence). DNA of the CDR3: TGTGCCACCAGCAGCGGCCGGGCTAGCGGACCGAACACCGGGGAGCTGTTTTTT. Its protein product is CATSSGRASGPNTGELFF. Variable domain in full (rest from reference TRBV15 and TRBJ2-2): DAMVIQNPRYQVTQFGKPVTLSCSQTLNHNVMYWYQQKSSQAPKLLFHYYDKDFNNEADTPDNFQSRRPNTSFCFLDIRSPGLGDTAMYLCATSSGRASGPNTGELFFGEGSRLTVL.

This chain uses TRBV28 with TRBJ2-3; D may be TRBD2 (6 bases). Germline CDR1 and CDR2: MDHEN and SYDVKM. V was trimmed by 3 bases and J by 0 bases, leaving 7 bases between them. This CDR3 has 14 residues. The CDR3 spells CASSFGTSTDTQYF. The CDR3 bases are TGTGCCAGCAGTTTCGGGACTAGCACAGATACGCAGTATTTT.

For this clone: The identical CDR3 is also encoded by other nucleotide sequences in the sample. The chain employs TRBV15 and TRBJ1-1, with TRBD1 as a possible D gene (5 bases). With 3 bases removed from V and 5 bases from J, the gap between germline ends came to 7 bases. CDR3 length: 12 amino acids. The V gene's germline CDR1 is LNHNV and CDR2 YYDKDF (reference sequence). As DNA, the CDR3 is TGTGCCACCAGCAGGGACATTACTGAAGCTTTCTTT. Amino acid sequence: CATSRDITEAFF.

The gene calls are TRBV15 and TRBJ1-1; D is unresolved. There are 16 residues in the CDR3. V shed 0 bases and J shed 0 bases, with 11 bases lying between them. Germline V gene lookup returns CDR1 LNHNV and CDR2 YYDKDF (reference sequence). The CDR3 sequence: CATSREPLTMNTEAFF. In DNA, the CDR3 is TGTGCCACCAGCAGAGAGCCCCTTACTATGAACACTGAAGCTTTCTTT.

The genes are TRBV2 and TRBJ2-3; D is possibly TRBD1 (6 bases). The germline gives CDR1 SNHLY, CDR2 FYNNEI. Trimming shortened V by 10 bases and J by 3 bases, and 14 bases separated the two germline ends. The CDR3 has 13 amino acids. CDR3 protein: CANRYRETDTQYF. DNA for the CDR3: TGTGCCAACAGATACAGGGAGACAGATACGCAGTATTTT.

The chain has TRBV28 and TRBJ2-4; TRBD2 agrees at 12 bases. CDR1 MDHEN and CDR2 SYDVKM come from the germline V gene. J was trimmed by 3 bases and V by 5 bases; bases with no gene match: 17. The CDR3 has 20 residues. The CDR3 region has the DNA TGTGCCAGCAGTCCCCTTTGGACTAGCGGGGTTAGACGGGGCAAAAACATTCAGTACTTC. The encoded protein is CASSPLWTSGVRRGKNIQYF.

The chain has TRBV4-1 and TRBJ2-6; D is perhaps TRBD1 (5 bases). The germline CDR1 and CDR2 sequences are MGHRA and YSYEKL. Trimming left V 3 bases short and J 2 bases short, with 11 bases between. CDR3 size: 16 residues. The CDR3 DNA is TGCGCCAGCAGCCATCAGGGTTTAGCTGGGGCCAACGTCCTGACTTTC. This translates into CASSHQGLAGANVLTF.

The chain employs TRBV7-6 and TRBJ2-3, with TRBD2 matching 8 bases. The V gene's germline CDR1 is SGHVS and CDR2 FNYEAQ. V gave up 2 bases and J gave up 2 bases; unmatched junction bases: 6. The CDR3 totals 16 residues. The CDR3, as DNA: TGTGCCAGCAGCTTATTTAGCGGGGTTAACACAGATACGCAGTATTTT. Translating it yields CASSLFSGVNTDTQYF.

The chain employs TRBV28 and TRBJ2-1, with 9 bases that match TRBD2. CDR3 length equals 17 residues. The germline V gene encodes CDR1 MDHEN and CDR2 SYDVKM. V lost 8 bases and J lost 0; bases outside the gene matches: 11. The DNA of the CDR3 is TGTGCCAGCGGCAGGGGACTAGCCTACCCCTCCTACAATGAGCAGTTCTTC. It specifies CASGRGLAYPSYNEQFF.

The chain recombines TRBV11-2 with TRBJ2-7; D not certain. V lost 0 bases and J lost 7, with 7 bases in between. The CDR3 length is 12 residues. Germline V gives CDR1 SGHAT, CDR2 FQNNGV. Here the CDR3 DNA reads TGTGCCAGCAGCTTAGATTTGCGGGAGCAGTACTTC. Translated: CASSLDLREQYF.

The V and J genes are TRBV2 and TRBJ2-7; weak D call: TRBD2 (6 bases). The CDR3 consists of 14 residues. CDR1 is SNHLY, CDR2 FYNNEI, per germline. Trimming removed 4 bases at V and 5 bases at J, with 15 bases between. The CDR3 sequence: CASSVRDSAHEQYF. Written as DNA, the CDR3 is TGTGCCAGCAGTGTCCGGGACTCAGCACACGAGCAGTACTTC.

The rearrangement joins TRBV25-1 to TRBJ2-3; possibly TRBD2 for D (5 bases). Trimming removed 8 bases at V and 6 bases at J, with 15 bases between. The CDR3 is 13 amino acids. Germline V gene lookup returns CDR1 MGHDK and CDR2 SYGVNS. CDR3 residues: CASESAEDDTQYF. The CDR3 region has the DNA TGTGCCAGCGAGTCGGCGGAGGATGATACGCAGTATTTT.

The CDR3 spells CASSPRAADNEQFF. CDR3 DNA sequence: TGTGCCAGCAGTCCGAGGGCTGCAGACAATGAGCAGTTCTTC. The gene calls are TRBV2 and TRBJ2-1; possible D gene TRBD2, 5 bases. CDR3 length: 14 residues. Trimming shortened V by 5 bases and J by 5 bases, and 13 bases separated the two germline ends. Germline CDR1 SNHLY, CDR2 FYNNEI.